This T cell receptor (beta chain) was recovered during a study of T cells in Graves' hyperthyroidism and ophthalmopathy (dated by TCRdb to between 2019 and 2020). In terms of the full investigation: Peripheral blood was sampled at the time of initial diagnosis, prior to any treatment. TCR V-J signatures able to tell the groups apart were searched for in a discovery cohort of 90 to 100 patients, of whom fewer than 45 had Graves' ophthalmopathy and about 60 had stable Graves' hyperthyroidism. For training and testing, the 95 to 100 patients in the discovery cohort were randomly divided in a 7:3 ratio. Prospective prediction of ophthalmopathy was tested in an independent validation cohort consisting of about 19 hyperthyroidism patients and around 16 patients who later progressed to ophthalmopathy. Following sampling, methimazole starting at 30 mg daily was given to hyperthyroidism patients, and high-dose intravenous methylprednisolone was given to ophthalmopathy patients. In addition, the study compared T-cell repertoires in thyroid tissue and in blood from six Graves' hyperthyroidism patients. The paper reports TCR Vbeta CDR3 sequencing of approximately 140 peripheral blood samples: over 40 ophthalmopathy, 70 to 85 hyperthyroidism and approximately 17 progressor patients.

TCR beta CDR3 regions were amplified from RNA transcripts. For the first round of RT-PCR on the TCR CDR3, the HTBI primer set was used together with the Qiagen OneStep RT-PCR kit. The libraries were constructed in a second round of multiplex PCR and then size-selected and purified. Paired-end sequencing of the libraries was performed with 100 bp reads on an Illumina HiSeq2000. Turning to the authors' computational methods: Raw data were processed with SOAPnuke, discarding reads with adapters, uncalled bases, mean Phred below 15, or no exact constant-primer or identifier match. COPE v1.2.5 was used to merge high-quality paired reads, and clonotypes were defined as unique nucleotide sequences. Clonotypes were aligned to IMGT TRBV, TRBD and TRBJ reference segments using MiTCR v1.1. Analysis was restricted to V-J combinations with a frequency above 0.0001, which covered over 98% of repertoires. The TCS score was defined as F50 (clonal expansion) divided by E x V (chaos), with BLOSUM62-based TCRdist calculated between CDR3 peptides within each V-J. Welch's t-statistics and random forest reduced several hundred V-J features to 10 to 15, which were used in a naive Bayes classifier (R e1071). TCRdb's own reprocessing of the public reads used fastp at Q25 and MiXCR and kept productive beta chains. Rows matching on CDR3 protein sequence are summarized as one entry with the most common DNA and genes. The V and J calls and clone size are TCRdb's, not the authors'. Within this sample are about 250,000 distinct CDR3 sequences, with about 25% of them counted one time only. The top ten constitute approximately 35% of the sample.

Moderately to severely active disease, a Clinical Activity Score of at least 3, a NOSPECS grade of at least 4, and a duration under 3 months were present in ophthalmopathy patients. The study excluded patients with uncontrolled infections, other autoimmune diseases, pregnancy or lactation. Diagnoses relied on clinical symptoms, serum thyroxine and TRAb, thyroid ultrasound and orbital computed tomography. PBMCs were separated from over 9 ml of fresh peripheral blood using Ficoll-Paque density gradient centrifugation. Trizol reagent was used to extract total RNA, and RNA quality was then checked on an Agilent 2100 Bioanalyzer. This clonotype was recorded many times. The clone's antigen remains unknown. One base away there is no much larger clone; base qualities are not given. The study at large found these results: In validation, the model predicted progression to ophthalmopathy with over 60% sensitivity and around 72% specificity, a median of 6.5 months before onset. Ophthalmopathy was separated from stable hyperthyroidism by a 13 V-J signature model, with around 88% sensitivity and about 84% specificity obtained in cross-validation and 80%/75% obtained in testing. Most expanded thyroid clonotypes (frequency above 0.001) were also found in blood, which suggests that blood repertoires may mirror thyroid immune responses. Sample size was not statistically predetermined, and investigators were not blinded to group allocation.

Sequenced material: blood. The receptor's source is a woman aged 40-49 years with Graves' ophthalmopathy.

The CDR3 sequence is CASSEASTSGAFYEQYF. The DNA sequence is given as TGTGCCAGCAGTGAAGCATCGACTAGCGGGGCCTTTTACGAGCAGTACTTC. The chain uses TRBV6-1 and TRBJ2-7; 11 central bases correspond to TRBD2. Compared with germline, V lacks 0 bases and J lacks 4 bases; bases without a gene match: 8. The CDR3 has 17 amino acids, counting the end cysteine and phenylalanine. Only CDR3 DNA is held: 51 bases, read in frame from base 1. In the germline V gene, CDR1 corresponds to MNHNS and CDR2 to SASEGT.